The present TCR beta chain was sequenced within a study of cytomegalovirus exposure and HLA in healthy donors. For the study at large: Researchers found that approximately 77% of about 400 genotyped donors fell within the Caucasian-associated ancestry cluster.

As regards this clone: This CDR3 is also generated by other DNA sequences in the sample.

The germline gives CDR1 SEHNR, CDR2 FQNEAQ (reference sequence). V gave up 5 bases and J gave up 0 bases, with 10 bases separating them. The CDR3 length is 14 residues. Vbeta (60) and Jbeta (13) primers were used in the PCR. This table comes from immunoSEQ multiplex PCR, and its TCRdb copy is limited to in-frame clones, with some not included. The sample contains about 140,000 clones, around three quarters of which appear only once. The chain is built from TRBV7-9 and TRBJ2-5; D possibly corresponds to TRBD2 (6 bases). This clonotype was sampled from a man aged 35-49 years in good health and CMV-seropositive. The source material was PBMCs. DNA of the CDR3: TGTGCCAGCAGCCCCCGGACTAACCAAGAGACCCAGTACTTC. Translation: CASSPRTNQETQYF.